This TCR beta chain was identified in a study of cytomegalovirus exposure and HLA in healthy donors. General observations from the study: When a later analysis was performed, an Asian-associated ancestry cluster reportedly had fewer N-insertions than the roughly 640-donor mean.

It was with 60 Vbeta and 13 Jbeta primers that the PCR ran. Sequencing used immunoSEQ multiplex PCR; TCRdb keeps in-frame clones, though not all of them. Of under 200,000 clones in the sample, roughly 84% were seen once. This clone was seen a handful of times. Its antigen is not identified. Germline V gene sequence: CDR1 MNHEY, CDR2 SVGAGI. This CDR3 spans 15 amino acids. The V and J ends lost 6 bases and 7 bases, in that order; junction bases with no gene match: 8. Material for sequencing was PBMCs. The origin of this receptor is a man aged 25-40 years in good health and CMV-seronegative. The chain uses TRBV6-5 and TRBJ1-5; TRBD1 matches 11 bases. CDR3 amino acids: CASSRDRGDSQPQHF. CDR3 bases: TGTGCCAGCAGCCGGGACAGGGGGGATAGCCAGCCCCAGCATTTT.